A single sample gave rise to the 7 T cell receptor beta chains below, sequenced in a study of long-term antiretroviral therapy in people with HIV. Version v3.0 of the immunoSEQ assay was performed at survey level. Libraries were prepared by immunoSEQ multiplex PCR; TCRdb keeps only in-frame clonotypes and omits some of them. The data contain tens of thousands of clones, about 82% of them singletons. Sequencing used unsorted PBMCs, obtained about 3.4 years after starting antiretroviral therapy. These receptors were collected from a man aged 18 to 35 with HIV.

This chain connects TRBV6-1 to TRBJ2-1; possible D gene TRBD1, 6 bases. The CDR3 has 13 residues. Looked up from germline, CDR1 is MNHNS and CDR2 is SASEGT. Trimming pared 11 bases from V and 6 bases from J, leaving 17 bases between. The CDR3 sequence is CASSVGAPNEQFF. The CDR3 region has the DNA TGTGCCTCGAGCGTGGGGGCCCCCAATGAGCAGTTCTTC.

The V call is TRBV4-2, the J call TRBJ1-1, with 7 bases that match TRBD1. Losses at the gene ends were 2 bases for V and 0 bases for J; bases not matched to a gene: 3. There are 15 residues in the CDR3. CDR1 and CDR2 from the germline V gene are LGHNA and YNFKEQ. In DNA form, the CDR3 reads TGTGCCAGCAGCCAAACGGGACAGCTGAACACTGAAGCTTTCTTT. Its translation: CASSQTGQLNTEAFF.

The chain recombines TRBV19 with TRBJ2-1; D gene uncertain. Per germline, CDR1 LNHDA and CDR2 SQIVND (reference sequence). V lost 3 bases, J lost 4 bases, and 4 bases lay in between. The CDR3 contains 12 residues. In DNA form, the CDR3 reads TGTGCCAGTAGTATCCCATACAATGAGCAGTTCTTC. Its translation is CASSIPYNEQFF.

This chain joins TRBV5-1 and TRBJ1-2; D is undetermined. Deletions cut 5 bases from V and 2 bases from J, with 10 bases between. CDR1 SGHRS and CDR2 YFSETQ come from the germline V gene. The CDR3 totals 13 residues. CDR3: CASSLGINYGYTF. The CDR3 DNA follows: TGCGCCAGCAGTCTGGGGATAAACTATGGCTACACCTTC.

The chain employs TRBV7-8 and TRBJ2-7, with D possibly matching TRBD1 (6 bases). Trimming took 0 bases from V and 2 from J, leaving 14 bases between them. The length of the CDR3 is 16 residues. Germline V CDR1 and CDR2: SGHVS, FQNEAQ. The CDR3 sequence is CASSLALGQGTYEQYF. As DNA, the CDR3 is TGTGCCAGCAGCTTAGCCTTGGGGCAGGGGACCTACGAGCAGTACTTC. Supplemented by reference TRBV7-8 and TRBJ2-7, the full variable domain reads GAGVSQSPRYKVAKRGQDVALRCDPISGHVSLFWYQQALGQGPEFLTYFQNEAQLDKSGLPSDRFFAERPEGSVSTLKIQRTQQEDSAVYLCASSLALGQGTYEQYFGPGTRLTVT.

The V gene is TRBV28, the J gene TRBJ1-2; tentative D call: TRBD1 (5 bases). The germline CDR1 and CDR2 sequences are MDHEN and SYDVKM. The V gene lost 2 bases and the J gene lost 7 bases, with 11 bases spanning the gap. CDR3 length equals 13 residues. CDR3 sequence (DNA): TGTGCCAGCAGTTTACAGGGTTGGTCTGGCTACACCTTC. Translation gives CASSLQGWSGYTF.

The sample holds one count of this clone. The CDR3 DNA is TGTGCCAGTAGCGGATCCGCAGGGGCATACGAGCAGTACTTC. Protein sequence: CASSGSAGAYEQYF. This chain uses TRBV19 with TRBJ2-7; D possibly corresponds to TRBD1 (6 bases). CDR3 size: 14 residues. Germline-derived CDR1 and CDR2 are LNHDA and SQIVND (reference sequence). Trimming removed 6 bases from V and 4 bases from J, with 16 bases in between.